What follows are 21 T cell receptor beta chains derived from one specimen sequenced in a study of blood T cells in healthy people across ages. Through a sample-barcoded 5' primer and a J-beta primer mix, a second PCR was run for about 7 to 12 cycles. TCRdb analysed the 5' RACE reads with MiXCR anew, one entry per CDR3 protein. This sample has more than 1,000,000 distinct CDR3 sequences, with 25% found just once. This sample was also put to use in a study of T cells of mothers and their children.

Sequencing used blood. The receptors shown here come from a girl aged 2 to 10 in good health.

This rearrangement joins TRBV2 to TRBJ1-1, with D possibly being TRBD1 (5 bases). The CDR3 has 15 residues. The V end lost 7 bases, the J end lost 1 base, and 16 bases lay between the germline ends. Germline-derived CDR1 and CDR2 are SNHLY and FYNNEI. The DNA for the CDR3 is TGTGCCAGCACCATACCCCGACAGAGGAACACTGAAGCTTTCTTT. Translation gives CASTIPRQRNTEAFF.

The V and J genes are TRBV7-3 and TRBJ2-1; D is possibly TRBD1 (6 bases). The V gene's germline CDR1 is SGHTA and CDR2 FQGTGA. The CDR3 has 15 amino acids. Trimming left V 5 bases short and J 3 bases short, with 14 bases between. CDR3 coding DNA: TGTGCCAGCAGCCCCCGGCCCAGGGGCTACAATGAGCAGTTCTTC. Its protein is CASSPRPRGYNEQFF.

The chain joins TRBV24-1 to TRBJ2-7; no firm D call. Germline V gene lookup returns CDR1 KGHDR and CDR2 SFDVKD. V lost 5 bases and J 3 bases, leaving 10 bases between the germline ends. The CDR3 runs 13 residues. CDR3 sequence (DNA): TGTGCCACCAGTGGAAGCCCTTTCTACGAGCAGTACTTC. Its translation is CATSGSPFYEQYF.

This clonotype was recorded a few times. The rearrangement joins TRBV19 to TRBJ2-5, with 7 bases identical to TRBD2. Per germline, CDR1 LNHDA and CDR2 SQIVND (reference sequence). Germline trimming cut 4 bases from V and 4 bases from J; bases unmatched to any gene: 9. CDR3 length: 15 residues. The CDR3 protein is CASSTPTSGIETQYF. The CDR3, as DNA: TGTGCCAGTAGTACTCCGACCAGCGGGATAGAGACCCAGTACTTC.

This clonotype was recorded a few times. The rearrangement uses TRBV4-3 and TRBJ2-7; 9 positions agree with TRBD1. Trimming took 4 bases from V and 5 from J; bases not matched to a gene: 9. There are 15 residues in the CDR3. Germline V lookup: CDR1 LGHNA, CDR2 YSLEER. CDR3 amino acids: CASSLLGQGIDEQYF. The DNA of the CDR3 is TGCGCCAGCAGCCTATTGGGACAGGGTATTGACGAGCAGTACTTC.

The V gene is TRBV27, the J gene TRBJ2-7; weak D call: TRBD2 (6 bases). Germline V lookup: CDR1 MNHEY, CDR2 SMNVEV (reference sequence). The CDR3 is 13 amino acids. V lost 7 bases, J lost 0 bases, and 10 bases lay in between. The chain's CDR3 is CASTRRGSYEQYF. Here the CDR3 DNA reads TGTGCCAGCACTAGGCGGGGCTCCTACGAGCAGTACTTC.

The V call is TRBV7-2, the J call TRBJ2-7; TRBD2 aligns across 8 bases. V gave up 2 bases and J gave up 4 bases; unmatched junction bases: 7. CDR1 is SGHTA, CDR2 FQGNSA, per germline. The CDR3 has 15 amino acids. The CDR3 spells CASSLSSGGGYEQYF. CDR3 DNA: TGTGCCAGCAGCTTATCCAGCGGGGGTGGGTACGAGCAGTACTTC.

The chain couples TRBV12-3 or TRBV12-4 to TRBJ2-5; TRBD1 aligns across 7 bases. The end of the DNA fits TRBJ2-7 better, so the J call may be wrong. CDR3 length equals 14 residues. The CDR3 sequence: CASSDKPGGYEQYF. For the CDR3, the DNA is TGTGCCAGCAGCGACAAGCCAGGGGGCTACGAGCAGTACTTC.

At least ten counts were recorded for this clonotype. The rearrangement uses TRBV5-6 and TRBJ2-7, with 9 positions matching TRBD1. The V gene end was trimmed by 2 bases and the J gene end by 0 bases; junction bases not matched to a gene: 6. The CDR3 extends over 16 amino acids. CDR1 SGHDT and CDR2 YYEEEE come from the germline V gene. CDR3 sequence reads: CASSFSTGGLSYEQYF. CDR3 DNA sequence: TGTGCCAGCAGCTTCTCTACAGGGGGCCTCTCCTACGAGCAGTACTTC. Full variable domain (missing parts from reference TRBV5-6 and TRBJ2-7): DAGVTQSPTHLIKTRGQQVTLRCSPKSGHDTVSWYQQALGQGPQFIFQYYEEEERQRGNFPDRFSGHQFPNYSSELNVNALLLGDSALYLCASSFSTGGLSYEQYFGPGTRLTVT.

This clonotype was detected a few times. The rearrangement links TRBV12-3 or TRBV12-4 to TRBJ1-2, with D possibly TRBD1 on 5 matching bases. Trimming took off 3 bases at V and 4 bases at J, with 12 bases between the two ends. The length of the CDR3 is 14 residues. CDR3 loop: CASSFVGTGYGYTF. Here the CDR3 DNA reads TGTGCCAGCAGTTTTGTAGGGACGGGCTATGGCTACACCTTC.

The gene calls are TRBV27 and TRBJ2-5; 8 positions agree with TRBD2. The DNA end is a closer match to TRBJ2-1, so the J assignment may be wrong. This CDR3 has 15 residues. Germline V gene data show CDR1 as MNHEY and CDR2 as SMNVEV (reference sequence). DNA of the CDR3: TGTGCCAGCAGTTTGGATAGCGGGATTTACAATGAGCAGTTCTTC. Its translation is CASSLDSGIYNEQFF.

The V and J genes are TRBV7-3 and TRBJ2-1; TRBD2 agrees at 11 bases. Germline V CDR1 and CDR2: SGHTA, FQGTGA. The CDR3 runs 16 residues. J lost 4 bases, V lost 4 bases, and 6 bases had no gene match. As DNA, the CDR3 is TGTGCCAGCAGCTCATTCCCTAGCGGGGGGTACAATGAGCAGTTCTTC. Encoded protein: CASSSFPSGGYNEQFF.

The chain recombines TRBV27 with TRBJ2-7, with no clear D. CDR3 length: 14 amino acids. Per the germline V gene, CDR1 is MNHEY and CDR2 is SMNVEV (reference sequence). Deletions cut 3 bases from V and 2 bases from J, with 11 bases between. The CDR3 region is CASSFAAAAYEQYF. For the CDR3, the DNA is TGTGCCAGCAGTTTCGCGGCCGCAGCCTACGAGCAGTACTTC.

This clonotype was counted between two and nine times. J is TRBJ2-7 and V is TRBV11-2, with 12 bases lining up with TRBD2. The CDR3 sequence is 16 residues long. From germline, CDR1 is SGHAT and CDR2 FQNNGV. V lost 0 bases and J lost 12; bases outside the gene matches: 12. The CDR3 reads CASSLDLGLAGEFLYF. CDR3 in DNA: TGTGCCAGCAGCTTAGACTTGGGACTAGCGGGCGAGTTTTTGTACTTC. Filled out from reference TRBV11-2 and TRBJ2-7, the complete variable domain reads EAGVAQSPRYKIIEKRQSVAFWCNPISGHATLYWYQQILGQGPKLLIQFQNNGVVDDSQLPKDRFSAERLKGVDSTLKIQPAKLEDSAVYLCASSLDLGLAGEFLYFGPGTRLTVT.

This clonotype was seen only a few times. This chain connects TRBV13 to TRBJ2-5; TRBD1 is a possible D gene (6 bases). CDR3 length equals 14 residues. The germline CDR1 and CDR2 sequences are PRHDT and FYEKMQ (reference sequence). V lost 7 bases and J lost 4, with 16 bases in between. CDR3 DNA: TGTGCCAGCACCGAGGGCAGGGGCGGAGAGACCCAGTACTTC. Protein product: CASTEGRGGETQYF. Supplemented by reference TRBV13 and TRBJ2-5, the full variable domain reads AAGVIQSPRHLIKEKRETATLKCYPIPRHDTVYWYQQGPGQDPQFLISFYEKMQSDKGSIPDRFSAQQFSDYHSELNMSSLELGDSALYFCASTEGRGGETQYFGPGTRLLVL.

This clonotype was observed a handful of times. This chain links TRBV2 with TRBJ1-5, with TRBD1 as a possible D gene (6 bases). Germline values: CDR1 SNHLY, CDR2 FYNNEI. The CDR3 runs 15 residues. V dropped 3 bases and J dropped 4 bases, with 13 bases sitting between them. In DNA, the CDR3 is TGTGCCAGCAGTGAGTTGGGGACATTTAATCAGCCCCAGCATTTT. Translation gives CASSELGTFNQPQHF. Complete variable domain (other parts from reference TRBV2 and TRBJ1-5): EPEVTQTPSHQVTQMGQEVILRCVPISNHLYFYWYRQILGQKVEFLVSFYNNEISEKSEIFDDQFSVERPDGSNFTLKIRSTKLEDSAMYFCASSELGTFNQPQHFGDGTRLSIL.

The sample holds a few counts of this clonotype. This chain joins TRBV4-3 and TRBJ2-7; D unresolved. The length of the CDR3 is 13 residues. V dropped 4 bases and J dropped 7 bases, with 14 bases sitting between them. Germline CDR1 LGHNA, CDR2 YSLEER. CDR3 loop: CASSPWFGREQYF. The CDR3 DNA reads as TGCGCCAGCAGCCCCTGGTTTGGTCGTGAGCAGTACTTC.

The chain employs TRBV7-2 and TRBJ2-5, with D possibly matching TRBD1 (6 bases). Germline values: CDR1 SGHTA, CDR2 FQGNSA. The CDR3 extends over 15 amino acids. V lost 1 base and J 3 bases, leaving 12 bases between the germline ends. DNA of the CDR3: TGTGCCAGCAGCTTAGGGGGGCGGGTGGAAGAGACCCAGTACTTC. It is translated as CASSLGGRVEETQYF.

This chain joins TRBV18 and TRBJ2-3; no clear D gene. Between the trimmed V and J ends, which lost 2 bases and 4 bases, there was a span of 7 bases. Germline CDR1 KGHSH, CDR2 LQKENI. The length of the CDR3 is 13 residues. CDR3 coding DNA: TGTGCCAGCTCACCATTTAGGGCAGATACGCAGTATTTT. Encoded protein: CASSPFRADTQYF. Full variable domain (rest looked up from reference TRBV18 and TRBJ2-3): NAGVMQNPRHLVRRRGQEARLRCSPMKGHSHVYWYRQLPEEGLKFMVYLQKENIIDESGMPKERFSAEFPKEGPSILRIQQVVRGDSAAYFCASSPFRADTQYFGPGTRLTVL.

The chain carries TRBV29-1 and TRBJ1-1, with D uncertain. CDR3 length: 11 residues. Germline loops: CDR1 SQVTM, CDR2 ANQGSEA. V shed 4 bases and J shed 9 bases, with 12 bases lying between them. CDR3 loop: CSVALDRQAFF. The CDR3, as DNA: TGCAGCGTTGCCCTAGATAGGCAAGCTTTCTTT.

In its sample, this clonotype was seen a few times. V gene TRBV6-6 combines with J gene TRBJ2-5, with D perhaps given as TRBD1 or TRBD2 (5 bases each). Trimming cost V 6 bases and J 5 bases, with 16 bases left between them. Germline V gene sequence: CDR1 MNHNY, CDR2 SVGAGI (reference sequence). This CDR3 has 14 amino acids. Here the CDR3 DNA reads TGTGCCAGCAGCCTCACTAGTGGGGCGGAGACCCAGTACTTC. Encoded protein: CASSLTSGAETQYF.